The entry that follows covers one TCR beta chain sequence. This record belongs to a study of shared clonotypes between healthy human individuals. Germline-derived CDR1 and CDR2 are SEHNR and FQNEAQ (reference sequence). V lost 5 bases and J lost 8, with 12 bases in between. The CDR3 contains 12 residues. Over several immunoSEQ plates, each subset's genomic DNA was distributed in even portions. Among the unsorted PBMC samples, replicate PCRs used about 310 ng DNA, 25,000 to 30,000 T cell genomes. Profiling relied on immunoSEQ multiplex PCR, and the TCRdb table lists in-frame clones only, not all of them. The table has 450,000 to 500,000 clones, around 85% seen once.

Material: PBMCs. The chain uses TRBV7-9 and TRBJ1-1, with D maybe TRBD1 (6 bases). The clonotype was recovered from a woman aged 40 to 49 in good health. Some clones in this sample may be carry-over from other donors' samples. CDR3 DNA sequence: TGTGCCAGCAGCCCCCGAGGACAGGAAGCTTTCTTT. Its protein product is CASSPRGQEAFF.